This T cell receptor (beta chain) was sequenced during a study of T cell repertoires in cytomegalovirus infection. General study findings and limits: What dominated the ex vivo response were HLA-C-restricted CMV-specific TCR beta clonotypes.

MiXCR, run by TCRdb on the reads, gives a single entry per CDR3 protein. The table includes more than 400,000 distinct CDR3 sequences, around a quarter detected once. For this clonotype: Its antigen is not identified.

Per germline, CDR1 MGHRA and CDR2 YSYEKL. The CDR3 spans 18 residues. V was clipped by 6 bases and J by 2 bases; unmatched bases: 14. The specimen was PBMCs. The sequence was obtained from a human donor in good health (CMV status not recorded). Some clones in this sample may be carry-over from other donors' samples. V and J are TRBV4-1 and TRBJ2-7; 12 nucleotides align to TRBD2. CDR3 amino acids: CASRHEVLTSGSTYEQYF. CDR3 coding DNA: TGCGCCAGCAGACACGAAGTACTGACTAGCGGGAGTACCTACGAGCAGTACTTC.